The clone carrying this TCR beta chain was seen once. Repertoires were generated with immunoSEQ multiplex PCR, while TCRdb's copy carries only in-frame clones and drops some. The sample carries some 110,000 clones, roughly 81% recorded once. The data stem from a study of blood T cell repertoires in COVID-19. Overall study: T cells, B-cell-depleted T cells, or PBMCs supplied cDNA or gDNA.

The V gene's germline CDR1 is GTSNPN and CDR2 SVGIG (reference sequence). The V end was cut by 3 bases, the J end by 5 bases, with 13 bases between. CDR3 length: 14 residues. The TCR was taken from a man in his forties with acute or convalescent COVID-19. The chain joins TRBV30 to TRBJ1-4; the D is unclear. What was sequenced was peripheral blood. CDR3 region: CAWSTLGRNEKLFF. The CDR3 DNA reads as TGTGCCTGGAGCACGCTGGGCCGGAATGAAAAACTGTTTTTT.